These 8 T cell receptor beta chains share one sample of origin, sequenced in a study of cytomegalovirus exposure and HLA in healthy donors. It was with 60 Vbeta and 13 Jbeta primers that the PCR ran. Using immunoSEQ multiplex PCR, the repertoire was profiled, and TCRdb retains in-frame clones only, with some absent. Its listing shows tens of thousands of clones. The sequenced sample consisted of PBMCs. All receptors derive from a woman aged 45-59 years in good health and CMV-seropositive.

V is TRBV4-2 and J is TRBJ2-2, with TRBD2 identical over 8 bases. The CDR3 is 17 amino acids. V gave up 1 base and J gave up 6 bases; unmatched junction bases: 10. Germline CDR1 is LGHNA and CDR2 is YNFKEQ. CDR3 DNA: TGTGCCAGCAGCCAAGTAACCGGGACTAGAGTCGCCGGGGAGCTGTTTTTT. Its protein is CASSQVTGTRVAGELFF.

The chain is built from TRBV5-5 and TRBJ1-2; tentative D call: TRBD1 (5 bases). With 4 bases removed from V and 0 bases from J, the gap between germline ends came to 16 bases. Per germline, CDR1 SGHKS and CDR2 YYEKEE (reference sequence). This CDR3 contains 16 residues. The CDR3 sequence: CASSPGAALANYGYTF. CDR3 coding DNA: TGTGCCAGCAGCCCTGGGGCAGCCCTAGCTAACTATGGCTACACCTTC. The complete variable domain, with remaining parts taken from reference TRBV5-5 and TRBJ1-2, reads DAGVTQSPTHLIKTRGQQVTLRCSPISGHKSVSWYQQVLGQGPQFIFQYYEKEERGRGNFPDRFSARQFPNYSSELNVNALLLGDSALYLCASSPGAALANYGYTFGSGTRLTVV.

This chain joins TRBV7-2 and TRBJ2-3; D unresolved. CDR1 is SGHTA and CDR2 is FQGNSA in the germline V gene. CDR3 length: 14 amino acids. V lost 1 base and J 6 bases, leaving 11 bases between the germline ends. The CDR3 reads CASSLVLAGDTQYF. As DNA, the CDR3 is TGTGCCAGCAGCTTAGTATTAGCCGGTGATACGCAGTATTTT.

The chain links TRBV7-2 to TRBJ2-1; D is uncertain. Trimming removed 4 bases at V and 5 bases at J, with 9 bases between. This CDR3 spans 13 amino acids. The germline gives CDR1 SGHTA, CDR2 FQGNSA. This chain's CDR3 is CASSYRVHNEQFF. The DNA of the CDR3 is TGTGCCAGCAGCTACCGGGTTCACAATGAGCAGTTCTTC.

The CDR3 reads CASSDYMTPQNIQYF. CDR3 coding DNA: TGCGCCAGCAGCGACTACATGACGCCCCAAAACATTCAGTACTTC. The rearrangement uses TRBV5-1 and TRBJ2-4; D possibly corresponds to TRBD2 (5 bases). V was pared by 4 bases and J by 5 bases, with 16 bases between. Looked up from germline, CDR1 is SGHRS and CDR2 is YFSETQ. CDR3 length: 15 residues.

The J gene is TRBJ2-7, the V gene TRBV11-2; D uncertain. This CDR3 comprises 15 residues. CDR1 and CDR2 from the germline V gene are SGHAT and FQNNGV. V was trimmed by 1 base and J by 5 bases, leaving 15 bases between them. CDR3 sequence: CASSLAVIGVNEQYF. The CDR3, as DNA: TGTGCCAGCAGCTTAGCCGTAATTGGAGTCAACGAGCAGTACTTC.

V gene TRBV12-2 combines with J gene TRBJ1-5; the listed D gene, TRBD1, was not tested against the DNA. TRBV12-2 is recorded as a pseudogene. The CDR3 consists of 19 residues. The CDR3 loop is CASRPSRTGNPLSNQPQHF. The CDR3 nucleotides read TGTGCAAGTCGCCCCTCTCGGACAGGCAACCCTTTAAGCAATCAGCCCCAGCATTTT.

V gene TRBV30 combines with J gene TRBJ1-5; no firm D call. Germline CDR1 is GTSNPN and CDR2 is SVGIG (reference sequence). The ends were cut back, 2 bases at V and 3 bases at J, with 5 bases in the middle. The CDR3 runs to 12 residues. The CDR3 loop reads CAWSNNNQPQHF. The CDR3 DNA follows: TGTGCCTGGAGTAATAACAATCAGCCCCAGCATTTT.